These 27 T cell receptor beta chains share one sample of origin, sequenced in a study of shared clonotypes between healthy human individuals. The method was immunoSEQ multiplex PCR; TCRdb's version includes in-frame clones alone and lacks a portion of them. The repertoire holds 1,400,000 or so clones, approximately 98.5% seen once, with 0.36% in the top ten. Material for sequencing was naive CD4+ T cells sorted from blood. Subset here: CD45RA+ positively selected. The origin of the receptors is a man in his thirties or forties in good health.

V usage is TRBV19 and J usage is TRBJ2-2; D gene unclear. The CDR3 is made up of 13 amino acids. The V end was cut by 6 bases, the J end by 2 bases, with 7 bases between. CDR1 and CDR2 (germline): LNHDA, SQIVND (reference sequence). The CDR3: CASRASNTGELFF. The CDR3 DNA follows: TGTGCCAGTAGAGCGAGCAACACCGGGGAGCTGTTTTTT.

The chain is built from TRBV5-6 and TRBJ1-5, with D maybe TRBD1 (5 bases). Germline CDR1 reads SGHDT; CDR2 reads YYEEEE. The CDR3 consists of 14 residues. V lost 0 bases and J lost 7, with 11 bases in between. CDR3 sequence reads: CASSLVGAEQPQHF. The DNA for the CDR3 is TGTGCCAGCAGCTTGGTAGGGGCCGAACAGCCCCAGCATTTT.

The rearrangement joins TRBV7-9 to TRBJ2-7, with TRBD1 matching over 10 bases. V shed 5 bases, J shed 4 bases, and the junction held 8 bases outside the gene matches. This CDR3 has 15 residues. CDR1 SEHNR and CDR2 FQNEAQ come from the germline V gene (reference sequence). The CDR3 nucleotides read TGTGCCAGCAGCCCGCCGGGACAGGGGCCATACGAGCAGTACTTC. This gives the protein CASSPPGQGPYEQYF.

This clone was detected once. Here the CDR3 reads CASSVVSLGEQFF. The CDR3 region has the DNA TGTGCCAGCAGCGTAGTATCACTGGGTGAGCAGTTCTTC. This chain connects TRBV9 to TRBJ2-1; D is unclear. The CDR3 is made up of 13 amino acids. The V end was cut by 0 bases, the J end by 9 bases, with 10 bases between. Germline CDR1 SGDLS, CDR2 YYNGEE.

This chain uses TRBV10-2 with TRBJ1-1; 10 bases are a match to TRBD1. Germline loops: CDR1 WSHSY, CDR2 SAAADI. The length of the CDR3 is 16 residues. The junction had 10 bases not matched to a gene; V was cut back by 2 bases and J by 7 bases. The DNA of the CDR3 is TGCGCCAGCAGTGAGAAGTCTAGGGGACAGGGGATTGAAGCTTTCTTT. This translates into CASSEKSRGQGIEAFF.

This chain links TRBV2 with TRBJ2-1; no definite D call. V was shortened by 1 base and J by 3 bases, with 13 bases between the two germline ends. Germline assignment: CDR1 SNHLY and CDR2 FYNNEI. This CDR3 contains 16 residues. The CDR3 reads CASSEGLVIDYNEQFF. The DNA of the CDR3 is TGTGCCAGCAGTGAAGGGCTAGTTATAGACTACAATGAGCAGTTCTTC.

The V call is TRBV7-9, the J call TRBJ1-2; TRBD1 matches at 8 bases. Per germline, CDR1 SEHNR and CDR2 FQNEAQ (reference sequence). CDR3 length: 15 amino acids. The V gene end was trimmed by 6 bases and the J gene end by 7 bases; junction bases not matched to a gene: 13. For the CDR3, the DNA is TGTGCCAGCAGACCCCGGACAGGGCGGTCGGGTGGCTACACCTTC. Protein product: CASRPRTGRSGGYTF.

This rearrangement joins TRBV7-6 to TRBJ1-5; D not certain. With 0 bases removed from V and 0 bases from J, the gap between germline ends came to 9 bases. The germline V gene has CDR1 SGHVS and CDR2 FNYEAQ. The CDR3 contains 16 residues. The CDR3 DNA reads TGTGCCAGCAGCTTAGCTCCGGCACATAGCAATCAGCCCCAGCATTTT. Residues: CASSLAPAHSNQPQHF.

The chain carries TRBV29-1 and TRBJ1-5; D remains ambiguous. This CDR3 contains 14 residues. Germline CDR1 is SQVTM and CDR2 is ANQGSEA. Trimming stripped 4 bases from V and 0 bases from J, with 10 bases between. CDR3: CSVVAENSNQPQHF. CDR3 DNA sequence: TGCAGCGTTGTTGCTGAAAATAGCAATCAGCCCCAGCATTTT.

The J gene is TRBJ2-1, the V gene TRBV5-1; 8 bases map to TRBD2. V gave up 4 bases and J gave up 4 bases; unmatched junction bases: 10. The CDR3 has 16 residues. CDR1 and CDR2 (germline): SGHRS, YFSETQ. As DNA, the CDR3 is TGCGCCAGCAGCCTCCAAACGGGGACTAGATACAATGAGCAGTTCTTC. It encodes CASSLQTGTRYNEQFF.

The chain employs TRBV7-2 and TRBJ2-1; D not certain. This CDR3 spans 13 amino acids. The V gene lost 5 bases and the J gene lost 5 bases, with 10 bases spanning the gap. Germline-derived CDR1 and CDR2 are SGHTA and FQGNSA. The CDR3 bases are TGTGCCAGCAGCCCGGTTCTAGACAATGAGCAGTTCTTC. Translation: CASSPVLDNEQFF.

The chain couples TRBV7-8 to TRBJ2-3, with 8 bases aligning to TRBD2. Per germline, CDR1 SGHVS and CDR2 FQNEAQ. This CDR3 comprises 14 residues. V dropped 3 bases and J dropped 4; count of bases not matched to a gene: 3. CDR3 protein: CASSFGAGADTQYF. The CDR3, as DNA: TGTGCCAGCAGCTTCGGAGCGGGAGCAGATACGCAGTATTTT. Complete variable domain (other parts from reference TRBV7-8 and TRBJ2-3): GAGVSQSPRYKVAKRGQDVALRCDPISGHVSLFWYQQALGQGPEFLTYFQNEAQLDKSGLPSDRFFAERPEGSVSTLKIQRTQQEDSAVYLCASSFGAGADTQYFGPGTRLTVL.

The V gene is TRBV7-2, the J gene TRBJ1-2; the D gene is possibly TRBD1 (5 bases). In germline, CDR1 is SGHTA, CDR2 FQGNSA. The CDR3 is 15 amino acids. Trimming removed 2 bases at V and 4 bases at J, with 14 bases between. CDR3 coding DNA: TGTGCCAGCAGCTTAAAGGGAGCGGGGGGCTATGGCTACACCTTC. Translated: CASSLKGAGGYGYTF.

V gene TRBV7-2 combines with J gene TRBJ1-1; 7 bases agree with TRBD1. Germline V gene sequence: CDR1 SGHTA, CDR2 FQGNSA. The CDR3 contains 14 residues. V was clipped by 2 bases and J by 4 bases; unmatched bases: 4. This chain's CDR3 is CASSLRTGGTEAFF. Here the CDR3 DNA reads TGTGCCAGCAGCTTAAGGACAGGCGGCACTGAAGCTTTCTTT.

This rearrangement joins TRBV6-6 to TRBJ2-1; D not resolved. Germline loops: CDR1 MNHNY, CDR2 SVGAGI (reference sequence). Trimming took 0 bases from V and 7 from J, leaving 13 bases between them. The CDR3 runs to 15 residues. The CDR3 sequence is CASSYSGSARNEQFF. The CDR3 bases are TGTGCCAGCAGTTACTCGGGCAGCGCGAGGAATGAGCAGTTCTTC.

This rearrangement joins TRBV29-1 to TRBJ2-3; possible D gene TRBD1, 6 bases. Germline V gene lookup returns CDR1 SQVTM and CDR2 ANQGSEA. This CDR3 contains 14 residues. V lost 6 bases and J 0 bases, leaving 13 bases between the germline ends. The CDR3 DNA reads as TGCAGCGTAACCGGGACAAAGAGCACAGATACGCAGTATTTT. It codes for CSVTGTKSTDTQYF.

V and J are TRBV10-2 and TRBJ1-5, with D uncertain. V dropped 2 bases and J dropped 4 bases, with 12 bases sitting between them. CDR1 is WSHSY and CDR2 is SAAADI in the germline V gene. The CDR3 has 15 residues. This chain's CDR3 is CASSEGHGRNQPQHF. The CDR3 DNA is TGCGCCAGCAGTGAGGGCCACGGTAGAAATCAGCCCCAGCATTTT.

In the case of this clone: The junction departs from the called germline gene at one end, perhaps through a read error. This chain connects TRBV5-1 to TRBJ2-3; 10 bases map to TRBD1. Germline V gene data show CDR1 as SGHRS and CDR2 as YFSETQ. The CDR3 consists of 15 residues. The CDR3 protein is CASRLGQGPTDTQYF. The CDR3 DNA follows: TGCGCCAGCCGCTTGGGACAGGGGCCCACAGATACGCAGTATTTT.

Concerning this clone itself: Germline and junction disagree at one end, which may indicate a read error. The chain recombines TRBV20-1 with TRBJ2-7, with D possibly matching TRBD1 (6 bases). The CDR3 has 10 amino acids. Germline V gene data show CDR1 as DFQATT and CDR2 as SNEGSKA (reference sequence). Here the CDR3 reads CSAGDKGPHF. The CDR3 DNA follows: TGCAGTGCCGGGGACAAAGGGCCCCATTTC.

The J gene is TRBJ2-1, the V gene TRBV9; D not certain. This CDR3 has 16 residues. V lost 0 bases and J 9 bases, leaving 19 bases between the germline ends. The germline V gene encodes CDR1 SGDLS and CDR2 YYNGEE. The CDR3 sequence: CASSVGVWGLVGEQFF. The CDR3 nucleotides read TGTGCCAGCAGCGTAGGGGTTTGGGGTCTTGTGGGTGAGCAGTTCTTC.

The chain recombines TRBV7-9 with TRBJ1-3; D gene uncertain. Germline CDR1 SEHNR, CDR2 FQNEAQ (reference sequence). Trimming took 1 base from V and 4 from J, leaving 14 bases between them. The CDR3 totals 16 residues. CDR3: CASSLGSLLPGNTIYF. CDR3 nucleotide sequence: TGTGCCAGCAGCTTAGGGTCCCTACTACCCGGAAACACCATATATTTT.

This clone was seen just once. The rearrangement uses TRBV18 and TRBJ2-7; 10 bases are a match to TRBD2. The germline CDR1 and CDR2 sequences are KGHSH and LQKENI. This CDR3 is 15 amino acids long. Unmatched junction bases numbered 9, after V lost 4 bases and J lost 6 bases. CDR3 amino acids: CASSQKAGGGGEQYF. The CDR3 DNA follows: TGTGCCAGCTCACAAAAAGCGGGAGGGGGAGGCGAGCAGTACTTC.

This chain links TRBV6-5 with TRBJ1-3, with 9 nucleotides matching TRBD1. This CDR3 comprises 13 residues. The germline gives CDR1 MNHEY, CDR2 SVGAGI. The V gene end was trimmed by 8 bases and the J gene end by 7 bases; junction bases not matched to a gene: 6. The chain's CDR3 is CASGTGNGNTIYF. CDR3 in DNA: TGTGCCAGCGGGACAGGGAACGGCAACACCATATATTTT.

This clone occurred once. J is TRBJ2-5 and V is TRBV7-9, with D perhaps matching TRBD2 (5 bases). Per germline, CDR1 SEHNR and CDR2 FQNEAQ (reference sequence). Deletions cut 6 bases from V and 1 base from J, with 18 bases between. The CDR3 sequence is 16 residues long. CDR3 sequence reads: CASSKKEAGLQETQYF. The CDR3 bases are TGTGCCAGCAGTAAAAAAGAGGCAGGACTCCAAGAGACCCAGTACTTC.

Comments on this clone: Different DNA sequences within this sample yield the same CDR3. The V and J genes are TRBV18 and TRBJ2-5, with 9 bases lining up with TRBD1. Germline V gene lookup returns CDR1 KGHSH and CDR2 LQKENI. With V trimmed by 3 bases and J by 5 bases, 4 bases remained unmatched. The CDR3 sequence is 14 residues long. In DNA form, the CDR3 reads TGTGCCAGCTCACCTGGGACAGGGCGGGAGACCCAGTACTTC. It is translated as CASSPGTGRETQYF.

The chain recombines TRBV29-1 with TRBJ2-7, with 7 bases matching TRBD1. The CDR3 sequence is 13 residues long. Trimming removed 4 bases from V and 3 bases from J; junction bases left unmatched: 6. Germline values: CDR1 SQVTM, CDR2 ANQGSEA. The CDR3 reads CSVGLWTGYEQYF. In nucleotides, the CDR3 is TGCAGCGTTGGGCTCTGGACAGGCTACGAGCAGTACTTC.

This clone was seen a single time. This chain joins TRBV27 and TRBJ2-3; the D gene is possibly TRBD1 (6 bases). From germline, CDR1 is MNHEY and CDR2 SMNVEV (reference sequence). Trimming took off 4 bases at V and 2 bases at J, with 13 bases between the two ends. The CDR3 spans 15 residues. CDR3 coding DNA: TGTGCCAGCAGTTCCGGGACACCTTTCACAGATACGCAGTATTTT. Amino acid sequence: CASSSGTPFTDTQYF.